These 12 T cell receptor beta chains originate from one sample sequenced in a study. A single record per CDR3 protein comes from TCRdb applying MiXCR to the RT-PCR reads. This sample has about 680,000 distinct CDR3 sequences, with approximately 15% found just once. Sequencing used memory CD4+ T cells from blood. These receptors all stem from a female donor in good health, serving as a healthy control.

The rearrangement links TRBV14 to TRBJ2-3, with 8 bases matching TRBD2. Germline trimming cut 1 base from V and 2 bases from J; bases unmatched to any gene: 11. The CDR3 runs to 18 residues. Germline V gene sequence: CDR1 SGHDN, CDR2 FVKESK. Written as DNA, the CDR3 is TGTGCCAGCAGCCAAGCCATCGCTATAGCGGGGTTCACAGATACGCAGTATTTT. It specifies CASSQAIAIAGFTDTQYF.

This clonotype was observed a few times. The chain uses TRBV12-3 or TRBV12-4 and TRBJ2-1, with 7 bases fitting TRBD2. V lost 7 bases to trimming and J lost 6 bases; unmatched junction nucleotides: 9. The length of the CDR3 is 14 residues. The CDR3 reads CASIRGTMGNEQFF. The CDR3 DNA follows: TGTGCCAGCATCCGAGGGACTATGGGCAATGAGCAGTTCTTC.

The chain combines TRBV6-6 with TRBJ1-5; TRBD1 might be the D (6 bases). Trimming cost V 10 bases and J 6 bases, with 19 bases left between them. CDR3 length: 14 residues. Germline CDR1 and CDR2: MNHNY and SVGAGI (reference sequence). CDR3 in amino acids: CAIAAGGAGQPQHF. The CDR3 bases are TGTGCCATCGCGGCGGGGGGCGCCGGTCAGCCCCAGCATTTT.

This clonotype was recorded many times. The genes are TRBV4-2 and TRBJ2-7; tentative D call: TRBD2 (5 bases). V was shortened by 0 bases and J by 2 bases, with 14 bases between the two germline ends. The germline gives CDR1 LGHNA, CDR2 YNFKEQ. This CDR3 has 16 amino acids. The CDR3, as DNA: TGTGCCAGCAGCCAAGATTCCAGCGGAAGCCCCTACGAGCAGTACTTC. Encoded protein: CASSQDSSGSPYEQYF.

This clonotype occurred many times. The rearrangement links TRBV20-1 to TRBJ1-1; perhaps TRBD1 as D (5 bases). Germline V lookup: CDR1 DFQATT, CDR2 SNEGSKA (reference sequence). V lost 6 bases to trimming and J lost 1 base, with 12 bases between them. The CDR3 is 13 residues long. CDR3 region: CSAQGGGNTEAFF. As DNA, the CDR3 is TGCAGTGCCCAGGGCGGGGGGAACACTGAAGCTTTCTTT.

This chain links TRBV18 with TRBJ1-1; D is possibly TRBD1 (6 bases). The germline V gene encodes CDR1 KGHSH and CDR2 LQKENI. This CDR3 contains 15 residues. The V and J ends lost 5 bases and 1 base respectively, with 14 bases between them. In DNA form, the CDR3 reads TGTGCCAGCTCAGGAGGGGGAGCTGCGAACACTGAAGCTTTCTTT. Amino acid sequence: CASSGGGAANTEAFF.

There are a few counts of this clonotype. V gene TRBV24-1 combines with J gene TRBJ1-1; D unresolved. The V end was cut by 10 bases, the J end by 7 bases, with 9 bases between. The CDR3 consists of 10 residues. The germline V gene has CDR1 KGHDR and CDR2 SFDVKD. The CDR3 DNA sequence: TGTGCCACATGGGTCCATGAAGCTTTCTTT. As protein: CATWVHEAFF.

This clonotype came up many times. The rearrangement links TRBV20-1 to TRBJ2-2, with D unresolved. The CDR3 is made up of 13 amino acids. The V and J ends lost 5 bases and 0 bases respectively, with 7 bases between them. In germline, CDR1 is DFQATT, CDR2 SNEGSKA (reference sequence). The CDR3 nucleotides read TGCAGTGCTCCGACATCGAACACCGGGGAGCTGTTTTTT. Its protein is CSAPTSNTGELFF.

There are a few counts of this clonotype. The genes are TRBV9 and TRBJ2-3; 8 nucleotides align to TRBD2. The J segment lost 1 base and the V segment lost 0 bases, leaving 7 bases of the junction unmatched. The CDR3 runs to 17 residues. The V gene's germline CDR1 is SGDLS and CDR2 YYNGEE. In DNA form, the CDR3 reads TGTGCCAGCAGCGTAGGGTCGGCGGGAGGCCGCACAGATACGCAGTATTTT. It yields the protein CASSVGSAGGRTDTQYF. The full variable domain, in which reference TRBV9 and TRBJ2-3 provide the parts outside the CDR3, is DSGVTQTPKHLITATGQRVTLRCSPRSGDLSVYWYQQSLDQGLQFLIQYYNGEERAKGNILERFSAQQFPDLHSELNLSSLELGDSALYFCASSVGSAGGRTDTQYFGPGTRLTVL.

This clonotype was observed a few times. The chain carries TRBV20-1 and TRBJ1-6, with 8 bases fitting TRBD1. Germline values: CDR1 DFQATT, CDR2 SNEGSKA (reference sequence). The trim removed 3 bases at V and 3 bases at J, leaving 7 bases unmatched. The length of the CDR3 is 16 residues. This CDR3 reads CSASNQGAVYNSPLHF. In nucleotides, the CDR3 is TGCAGTGCTAGCAACCAGGGGGCCGTCTATAATTCACCCCTCCACTTT.

V is TRBV4-1 and J is TRBJ2-2; D ambiguous. CDR1 and CDR2 (germline): MGHRA, YSYEKL. The CDR3 runs to 15 residues. Trimming removed 3 bases from V and 6 bases from J, with 14 bases in between. CDR3 region: CASSQQELQPGELFF. CDR3 nucleotide sequence: TGCGCCAGCAGCCAGCAAGAGTTACAGCCCGGGGAGCTGTTTTTT.

This clonotype was recorded once. The genes are TRBV10-3 and TRBJ2-7; the match to TRBD2 covers 7 bases. This CDR3 spans 13 amino acids. Germline-derived CDR1 and CDR2 are ENHRY and SYGVKD. V shed 9 bases, J shed 6 bases, and the junction held 11 bases outside the gene matches. CDR3 in amino acids: CAMGSRTSAEQYF. The CDR3 DNA sequence: TGTGCCATGGGCTCTCGGACTAGTGCCGAGCAGTACTTC.